The rows below give T cell receptor beta chains drawn from one sample of a study of blood T cell repertoires in COVID-19. The assay was immunoSEQ multiplex PCR, and TCRdb's table has in-frame clones only and misses some. The table records fewer than 250,000 clones, 80% to 90% of them present only once. Sequencing used PBMCs or T cells enriched from blood (not recorded which). These receptors were collected from a man between 45 and 60 years old who had been exposed to COVID-19. CDR3s include the opening cysteine and the closing phenylalanine or tryptophan. A D gene is named only where the DNA matches it firmly. Clone size is shown for a subset of rows, as once, few, many or a class of expanded clone.

d_call,v_call,clone_size,j_call,cdr3_nt,cdr3_aa
.,TRBV5-1,.,TRBJ1-2,TGCGCCAGCAGCTTGGTTTCAGAAGCTAACTATGGCTACACCTTC,CASSLVSEANYGYTF
.,TRBV11-3,.,TRBJ2-3,TGTGCCAGCAGCTTTGGCGGTCTGGGCACAGATACGCAGTATTTT,CASSFGGLGTDTQYF
.,TRBV5-1,.,TRBJ1-5,TGCGCCAGCAGCTTGGGAGGGATTGGACAGCCCCAGCATTTT,CASSLGGIGQPQHF
TRBD1,TRBV7-6,.,TRBJ1-2,TGTGCCAGCAGCTCAGGGACAGGGGCGAACTATGGCTACACCTTC,CASSSGTGANYGYTF
TRBD1,TRBV7-2,.,TRBJ1-4,TGTGCCAGCAGCCCCTACAGGGGAGGAGAAGAAAAACTGTTTTTT,CASSPYRGGEEKLFF
.,TRBV15,.,TRBJ2-1,TGTGCCACCAGCAGAGCACCCATTGAACAATATGAGCAGTTCTTC,CATSRAPIEQYEQFF
.,TRBV5-5,.,TRBJ2-5,TGTGCCAGCAGACTCCTAGAGTACCAAGAGACCCAGTACTTC,CASRLLEYQETQYF
TRBD1,TRBV29-1,few,TRBJ1-1,TGCAGCGTTGCGAAGGACAGGGAAAGGTCTGAAGCTTTCTTT,CSVAKDRERSEAFF
.,TRBV28,.,TRBJ1-2,TGTGCCAGCAGTTTAGACAGATATGGCTACACCTTC,CASSLDRYGYTF
.,TRBV11-1,.,TRBJ1-1,TGTGCCAGCAGATTAGAGACAGAGAACACTGAAGCTTTCTTT,CASRLETENTEAFF
TRBD2,TRBV5-1,.,TRBJ2-3,TGCGCCAGCAGCCGGACTACTAGCGGGGGGGCCCAATCTAGTGCAGATACGCAGTATTTT,CASSRTTSGGAQSSADTQYF
.,TRBV2,.,TRBJ1-2,TGTGCCAGCAGGCCCGGGACTAATTATGGCTACACCTTC,CASRPGTNYGYTF
TRBD1,TRBV5-1,once,TRBJ2-1,TGCGCCAGCCGGCGACAGGGAATCCCCTACAATGAGCAGTTCTTC,CASRRQGIPYNEQFF
.,TRBV5-4,.,TRBJ1-3,TGTGCCAGCAGCTTGGCCGCCGCTAGCTCTGGAAACACCATATATTTT,CASSLAAASSGNTIYF
TRBD2,TRBV5-1,.,TRBJ2-1,TGCGCCAGCAGCCCACTAGCGGGGGCCCAAGAGCAGTTCTTC,CASSPLAGAQEQFF
.,TRBV13,.,TRBJ1-2,TGTGCCAGCAGCTTAAGACAGCCTGGGAGCTACACCTTC,CASSLRQPGSYTF
.,TRBV7-3,.,TRBJ2-5,TGTGCCAGCAGCACTTTCGGACAGAAAGAAGAGACCCAGTACTTC,CASSTFGQKEETQYF
.,TRBV12-3/TRBV12-4,.,TRBJ1-5,TGTGCCAGCAGCCGAGGTGAGAATCAGCCCCAGCATTTT,CASSRGENQPQHF
.,TRBV19,.,TRBJ1-1,TGTGCCAGTAGTATTACAGGATTGAACACTGAAGCTTTCTTT,CASSITGLNTEAFF
TRBD1,TRBV6-4,.,TRBJ1-5,TGTGCCAGCAGCCTGGACAGGGACCAGCCCCAGCATTTT,CASSLDRDQPQHF
.,TRBV7-8,.,TRBJ1-1,TGTGCCAGCAGCTTAGGATGGGGGGGCCCGGGCCTGAACACTGAAGCTTTCTTT,CASSLGWGGPGLNTEAFF
TRBD1,TRBV7-6,few,TRBJ1-5,TGTGCCAGCAGCCTGGGACAGGGAAGGAATCAGCCCCAGCATTTT,CASSLGQGRNQPQHF
.,TRBV7-2,.,TRBJ1-5,TGTGCCAGCAGCTTACTAACAGGATATCAGCCCCAGCATTTT,CASSLLTGYQPQHF
.,TRBV3-1/TRBV3-2,.,TRBJ2-2,TGTGCCAGCAGCCGGGGTTTGCGGGTCACCGGGGAGCTGTTTTTT,CASSRGLRVTGELFF
TRBD2,TRBV5-1,.,TRBJ2-1,TGCGCCAGCAGGAACCTAGCGGGAGGTTCGTACAATGAGCAGTTCTTC,CASRNLAGGSYNEQFF
.,TRBV7-9,.,TRBJ1-2,TGTGCCAGCAGCCGGGACTGGTTTGGCTACACCTTC,CASSRDWFGYTF
.,TRBV3-1/TRBV3-2,.,TRBJ1-3,TGTGCCAGCAGCCAAGATAACGGTTCTGGAAACACCATATATTTT,CASSQDNGSGNTIYF
.,TRBV28,once,TRBJ2-3,TGTGCCAGTCAGGGGAGGGTATTTGCAGATACGCAGTATTTT,CASQGRVFADTQYF
.,TRBV4-1,.,TRBJ1-6,TGCGCCAGCAGCCTCACGGTGGGTCCCCCGGGTCAGAATTCACCCCTCCACTTT,CASSLTVGPPGQNSPLHF
.,TRBV18,once,TRBJ1-1,TGTGCCAGCACTTGGCAGACAGGCAACACTGAAGCTTTCTTT,CASTWQTGNTEAFF
.,TRBV3-1/TRBV3-2,.,TRBJ2-1,TGTGCCAGCAGCCAAGATGGGCGGGATTTCGATGAGCAGTTCTTC,CASSQDGRDFDEQFF
TRBD2,TRBV5-1,once,TRBJ2-7,TGCGCCAGCAGCCCCGGGACTAGCGGTTACGAGCAGTACTTC,CASSPGTSGYEQYF
.,TRBV6-5,.,TRBJ2-7,TGTGCCAGCAGACAGGGAATTCCCTACGAGCAGTACTTC,CASRQGIPYEQYF
.,TRBV6-6,.,TRBJ1-1,TGTGCCAGCAGTTACCCTCTTCGTAACACTGAAGCTTTCTTT,CASSYPLRNTEAFF
TRBD2,TRBV5-1,once,TRBJ2-1,TGCGCCAGCAGCTTGGGACTAGCGAGCTACAATGAGCAGTTCTTC,CASSLGLASYNEQFF
.,TRBV3-1/TRBV3-2,.,TRBJ2-1,TGTGCCAGCAGCCCGGGAGCCGGGAGCTACAATGAGCAGTTCTTC,CASSPGAGSYNEQFF
TRBD1,TRBV19,.,TRBJ1-5,TGTGCCAGTAGTTACCTGGCAGGGGGTCAGCCCCAGCATTTT,CASSYLAGGQPQHF
.,TRBV5-5,once,TRBJ2-1,TGTGCCAGCAGCACCCTGGGAGGGACAGGCTACAATGAGCAGTTCTTC,CASSTLGGTGYNEQFF
TRBD1,TRBV28,.,TRBJ1-1,TGTGCCAGCGGGACGACAGGGGGGAACACTGAAGCTTTCTTT,CASGTTGGNTEAFF
.,TRBV30,.,TRBJ1-3,TGTGCCTGGAGCCACCACAGGGTTGGGAGCTCTGGAAACACCATATATTTT,CAWSHHRVGSSGNTIYF
.,TRBV9,.,TRBJ1-3,TGTGCCAGCAGCCACGCGGGGGGCTCTGGAAACACCATATATTTT,CASSHAGGSGNTIYF
TRBD1,TRBV27,.,TRBJ1-2,TGTGCCAGGGGGGGCGAACGCCGGGACAGGTTTTTATACTATGGCTACACCTTC,CARGGERRDRFLYYGYTF
.,TRBV9,.,TRBJ1-2,TGTGCCAGCAGCGCGGGTGGGGCTTATGGCTACACCTTC,CASSAGGAYGYTF
.,TRBV30,.,TRBJ1-5,TGTGCCTGGGGCCTCCTCGGGGATCAGCCCCAGCATTTT,CAWGLLGDQPQHF
TRBD1,TRBV3-1/TRBV3-2,.,TRBJ1-2,TGTGCCAGCAGCCCCCGGACAGGGAAAGGCTACACCTTC,CASSPRTGKGYTF
TRBD2,TRBV10-1,.,TRBJ2-4,TGCGCCAGCCCCGAGTGCGGGGGCAAAAACATTCAGTACTTC,CASPECGGKNIQYF
.,TRBV19,.,TRBJ1-2,TGTGCCAGTAGTATGAGCTTTTGGACATCTGGCTACACCTTC,CASSMSFWTSGYTF
TRBD1,TRBV5-6,.,TRBJ1-1,TGTGCCAGCAGCTTCACCGGGACAGGGTTAGCTTTCTTT,CASSFTGTGLAFF
TRBD2,TRBV15,.,TRBJ2-5,TGTGCCACCCAAGAGAGGACTAGCGGAGAAGAGACCCAGTACTTC,CATQERTSGEETQYF
.,TRBV28,.,TRBJ1-1,TGTGCCAGCACTGATCACAAGACTGAAGCTTTCTTT,CASTDHKTEAFF
TRBD2,TRBV7-9,.,TRBJ2-1,TGTGCCAGCAGCGTCAGCGGGGGGATCTACAATGAGCAGTTCTTC,CASSVSGGIYNEQFF
TRBD2,TRBV7-9,.,TRBJ2-1,TGTGCCAGCAGCTTAGCCGCCGGGACTAGCCGTAATGAGCAGTTCTTC,CASSLAAGTSRNEQFF